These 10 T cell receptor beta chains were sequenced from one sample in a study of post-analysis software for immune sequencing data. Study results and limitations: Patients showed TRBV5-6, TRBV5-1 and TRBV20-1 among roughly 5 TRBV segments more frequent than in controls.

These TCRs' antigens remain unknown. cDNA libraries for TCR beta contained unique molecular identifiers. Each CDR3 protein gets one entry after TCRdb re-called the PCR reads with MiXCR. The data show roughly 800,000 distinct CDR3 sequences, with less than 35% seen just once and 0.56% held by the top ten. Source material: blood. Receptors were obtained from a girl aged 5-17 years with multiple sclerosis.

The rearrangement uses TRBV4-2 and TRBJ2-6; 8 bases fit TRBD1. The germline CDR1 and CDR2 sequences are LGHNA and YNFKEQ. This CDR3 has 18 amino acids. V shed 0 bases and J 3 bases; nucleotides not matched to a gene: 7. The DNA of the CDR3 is TGTGCCAGCAGCCAAGATCCGCAGGGGGCGGGTGGGGCCAACGTCCTGACTTTC. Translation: CASSQDPQGAGGANVLTF.

This CDR3 reads CASRGTGPWSYGYTF. The CDR3 DNA reads TGTGCCAGCAGGGGGACAGGGCCCTGGAGCTATGGCTACACCTTC. The chain links TRBV27 to TRBJ1-2, with 9 bases fitting TRBD1. Unmatched junction bases numbered 9, after V lost 6 bases and J lost 4 bases. CDR3 length equals 15 residues. Germline CDR1 reads MNHEY; CDR2 reads SMNVEV (reference sequence).

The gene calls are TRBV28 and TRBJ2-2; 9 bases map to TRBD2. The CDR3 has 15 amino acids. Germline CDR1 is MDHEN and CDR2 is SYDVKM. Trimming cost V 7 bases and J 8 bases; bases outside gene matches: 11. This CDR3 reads CASNGASGMAGELFF. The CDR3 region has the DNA TGTGCCAGCAACGGGGCTAGCGGGATGGCAGGGGAGCTGTTTTTT.

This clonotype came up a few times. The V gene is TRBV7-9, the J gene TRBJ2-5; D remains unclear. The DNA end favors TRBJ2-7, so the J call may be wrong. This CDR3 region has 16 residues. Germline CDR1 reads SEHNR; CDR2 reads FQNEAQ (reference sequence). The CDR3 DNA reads TGTGCCAGCAGCTTAGCCCCCCCAGGCAGCCACTACGAGCAGTACTTC. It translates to CASSLAPPGSHYEQYF.

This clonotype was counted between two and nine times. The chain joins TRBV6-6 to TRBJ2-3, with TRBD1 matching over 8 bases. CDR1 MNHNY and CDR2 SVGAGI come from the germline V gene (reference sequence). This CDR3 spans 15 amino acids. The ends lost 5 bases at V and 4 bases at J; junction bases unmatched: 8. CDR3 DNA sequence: TGTGCCAGCAGTCGGACAGGGATTCCCCCAGATACGCAGTATTTT. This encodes CASSRTGIPPDTQYF.

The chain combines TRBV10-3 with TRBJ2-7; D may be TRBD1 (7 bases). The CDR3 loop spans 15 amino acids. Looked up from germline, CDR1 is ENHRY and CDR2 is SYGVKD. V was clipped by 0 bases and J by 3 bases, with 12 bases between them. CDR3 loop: CAISESQGGHYEQYF. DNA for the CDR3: TGTGCCATCAGTGAGTCCCAGGGGGGTCACTACGAGCAGTACTTC.

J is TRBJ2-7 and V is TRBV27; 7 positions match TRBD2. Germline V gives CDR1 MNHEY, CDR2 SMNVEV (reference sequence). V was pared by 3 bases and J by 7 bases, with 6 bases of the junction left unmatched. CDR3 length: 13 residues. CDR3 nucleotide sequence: TGTGCCAGCAGTTTGGGCGGGAGTTGGGAGCAGTACTTC. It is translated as CASSLGGSWEQYF.

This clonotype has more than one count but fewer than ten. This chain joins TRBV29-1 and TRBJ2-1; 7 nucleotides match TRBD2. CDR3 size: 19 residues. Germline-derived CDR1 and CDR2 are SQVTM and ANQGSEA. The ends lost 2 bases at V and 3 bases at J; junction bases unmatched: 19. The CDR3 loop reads CSVEPPQVSGGGYYNEQFF. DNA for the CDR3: TGCAGCGTTGAACCCCCCCAAGTATCGGGCGGGGGATACTACAATGAGCAGTTCTTC.

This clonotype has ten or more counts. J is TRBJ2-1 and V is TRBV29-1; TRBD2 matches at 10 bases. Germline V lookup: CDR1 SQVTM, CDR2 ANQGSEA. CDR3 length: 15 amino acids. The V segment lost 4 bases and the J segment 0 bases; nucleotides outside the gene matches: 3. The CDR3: CSVGRTSGSYNEQFF. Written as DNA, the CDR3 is TGCAGCGTTGGTAGGACTAGCGGCTCCTACAATGAGCAGTTCTTC.

The CDR3 loop reads CAISESKPGSMNTEAFF. CDR3 nucleotide sequence: TGTGCCATCAGTGAGTCGAAGCCAGGGTCGATGAACACTGAAGCTTTCTTT. The rearrangement uses TRBV10-3 and TRBJ1-1; D perhaps matches TRBD1 (5 bases). From germline, CDR1 is ENHRY and CDR2 SYGVKD. Trimming shortened V by 0 bases and J by 0 bases, and 14 bases separated the two germline ends. This CDR3 is 17 amino acids long.